Listed here are 24 T cell receptor beta chains from one sample, sequenced in a study of blood T cells in healthy people across ages (dated by TCRdb to between 2014 and 2017). Library method: 5' RACE. Sequencing was carried out with an Illumina HiSeq 2500. A second roughly 6 to 11 cycle PCR used a sample-barcoded 5' primer and a J-beta primer mix. TCRdb trimmed public reads at Q25 via fastp, called clones via MiXCR and kept in-frame beta chains. Rows with a matching CDR3 protein are joined into one entry that keeps the most common DNA and genes. Across this sample there are hundreds of thousands of distinct CDR3 sequences, with around a quarter seen only once. The top ten hold over 3.5% of the sample. These data were likewise used in another study, on T cells of mothers and their children.

The specimen sequenced was blood. The receptors were gathered from a boy between 2 and 15 years old in good health.

V usage is TRBV6-2 or TRBV6-3 and J usage is TRBJ1-1; weak D call: TRBD1 (5 bases). The CDR3 contains 13 residues. CDR1 is MNHEY and CDR2 is SVGEGT in the germline V gene. The germline V and J ends were trimmed by 0 bases and 9 bases, with 11 bases remaining between them. DNA of the CDR3: TGTGCCAGCAGTTACTCTCGGGACGGGCAAGCTTTCTTT. Translation gives CASSYSRDGQAFF.

At least ten counts were recorded for this clonotype. The chain has TRBV7-2 and TRBJ2-1; no reliable D call. Trimming took off 0 bases at V and 6 bases at J, with 3 bases between the two ends. The CDR3 totals 12 residues. CDR1 and CDR2 (germline): SGHTA, FQGNSA. The CDR3: CASSLASNEQFF. The DNA for the CDR3 is TGTGCCAGCAGCTTAGCTTCCAATGAGCAGTTCTTC.

This clonotype has just a few counts. The V and J genes are TRBV14 and TRBJ2-5, with 9 nucleotides matching TRBD2. The J call may be wrong; the DNA end is better matched by TRBJ2-7. Per the germline V gene, CDR1 is SGHDN and CDR2 is FVKESK. This CDR3 contains 15 residues. The CDR3 DNA sequence: TGTGCCAGCAGGTCGGGACTAGCTCCTTCCTACGAGCAGTACTTC. Its translation is CASRSGLAPSYEQYF.

J is TRBJ2-1 and V is TRBV12-5; D not resolved. The CDR3 is 14 amino acids. Trimming pared 4 bases from V and 10 bases from J, leaving 17 bases between. CDR1 is LGHNT and CDR2 is FRNRAP in the germline V gene. The DNA of the CDR3 is TGTGCTAGTGGTTCCCTCGACCTCGGCGTAGAGCAGTTCTTC. Translation gives CASGSLDLGVEQFF.

This clonotype was seen ten or more times. The V call is TRBV29-1, the J call TRBJ2-4; D is ambiguous. V shed 2 bases and J shed 3 bases, with 5 bases lying between them. The CDR3 is 12 amino acids. CDR1 is SQVTM and CDR2 is ANQGSEA in the germline V gene. The CDR3 DNA sequence: TGCAGCGTTGAAACAGTCAAAAACATTCAGTACTTC. It specifies CSVETVKNIQYF.

Notes on this clonotype: The junction shows a germline mismatch at one end, possibly a read error. V usage is TRBV7-2 and J usage is TRBJ1-2, with D perhaps matching TRBD1 (5 bases). Looked up from germline, CDR1 is SGHTA and CDR2 is FQGNSA. The CDR3 is made up of 15 amino acids. CDR3 amino acids: CVSSIPRGGGDGYTF. CDR3 DNA sequence: TGTGTCAGCAGCATCCCGCGGGGCGGTGGAGATGGCTACACCTTC.

This clonotype was seen repeatedly, ten times or more. Here the CDR3 DNA reads TGTGCCACCAGCAGAGTGGGACAGGGATCATCTGGGGCCAACGTCCTGACTTTC. It specifies CATSRVGQGSSGANVLTF. The V and J genes are TRBV15 and TRBJ2-6, with 9 bases lining up with TRBD1. V lost 1 base, J lost 1 base, and 5 bases stayed unmatched. The CDR3 is made up of 18 amino acids. Germline V gives CDR1 LNHNV, CDR2 YYDKDF (reference sequence).

This chain links TRBV11-2 with TRBJ1-2; the D gene is possibly TRBD1 (5 bases). CDR3 length: 15 amino acids. Trimming stripped 4 bases from V and 5 bases from J, with 17 bases between. CDR1 SGHAT and CDR2 FQNNGV come from the germline V gene. CDR3 in DNA: TGTGCCAGCAGCTGGGGGAGTGGAGGCTTTTATGGCTACACCTTC. Residues: CASSWGSGGFYGYTF.

This clonotype was observed a handful of times. Relative to the germline gene, one junction end is altered; a read error may explain this. The V call is TRBV3-1, the J call TRBJ2-5; 9 bases map to TRBD1. This CDR3 is 15 amino acids long. Germline V CDR1 and CDR2: LGHDT, YNNKEL (reference sequence). The CDR3 sequence: CASRAGQGGIHEQHF. DNA of the CDR3: TGTGCCAGCAGAGCGGGACAGGGAGGGATCCACGAGCAGCACTTC.

The V gene is TRBV5-1, the J gene TRBJ2-2; a possible D gene is TRBD2 (6 bases). V was clipped by 1 base and J by 5 bases, with 15 bases between them. Germline assignment: CDR1 SGHRS and CDR2 YFSETQ. The CDR3 spans 16 residues. CDR3 sequence reads: CASSLIWGDGTGELFF. CDR3 sequence (DNA): TGCGCCAGCAGCTTGATATGGGGGGACGGGACCGGGGAGCTGTTTTTT.

J is TRBJ2-3 and V is TRBV11-3; 10 bases agree with TRBD2. V shed 4 bases, J shed 1 base, and the junction held 5 bases outside the gene matches. There are 16 residues in the CDR3. Germline CDR1 and CDR2: SGHNT and YENEEA. The CDR3 nucleotides read TGTGCCAGCAGCTCCTGGAGCGGGAGGGGCACAGATACGCAGTATTTT. It yields the protein CASSSWSGRGTDTQYF.

The chain uses TRBV20-1 and TRBJ2-1; no clear D gene. The CDR3 consists of 14 residues. Germline CDR1 reads DFQATT; CDR2 reads SNEGSKA (reference sequence). The V end lost 3 bases, the J end lost 0 bases, and 9 bases lay between the germline ends. The DNA of the CDR3 is TGCAGTGCTAGGCTGGGCTTCTCCTACAATGAGCAGTTCTTC. As protein: CSARLGFSYNEQFF.

The chain uses TRBV4-1 and TRBJ1-1; a weak D match, TRBD1 (5 bases). Trimming removed 0 bases from V and 4 bases from J, with 12 bases in between. The CDR3 covers 15 residues. Germline-derived CDR1 and CDR2 are MGHRA and YSYEKL. The CDR3 nucleotides are TGCGCCAGCAGCCAAGATCTTCGAACAGGCACTGAAGCTTTCTTT. Its translation is CASSQDLRTGTEAFF.

This clonotype was seen a few times. V and J are TRBV29-1 and TRBJ2-5; D perhaps matches TRBD2 (6 bases). The J call is uncertain, as TRBJ2-7 better fits the DNA end. Germline values: CDR1 SQVTM, CDR2 ANQGSEA. The CDR3 covers 11 residues. The CDR3 sequence: CSAYGGSEQYF. The CDR3 DNA follows: TGCAGCGCGTATGGGGGGAGCGAGCAGTACTTC.

This clonotype was seen only a few times. The chain has TRBV11-2 and TRBJ2-5; D is possibly TRBD2 (6 bases). The better agreement between TRBJ2-1 and the DNA end casts doubt on the J call. This CDR3 has 15 residues. Germline-derived CDR1 and CDR2 are SGHAT and FQNNGV. CDR3 coding DNA: TGTGCCAGCAGCTTAGACCGGGGGATTGGCAATGAGCAGTTCTTC. Translation gives CASSLDRGIGNEQFF.

This chain joins TRBV20-1 and TRBJ2-3; 14 nucleotides match TRBD2. J lost 8 bases, V lost 1 base, and 11 bases had no gene match. The CDR3 loop spans 17 amino acids. Germline CDR1 DFQATT, CDR2 SNEGSKA (reference sequence). This chain's CDR3 is CSARGGTSGGPRGTQYF. The CDR3 DNA reads as TGCAGTGCTAGAGGGGGGACTAGCGGGGGCCCCCGTGGTACGCAGTATTTT.

The chain couples TRBV12-3 or TRBV12-4 to TRBJ2-3, with TRBD2 matching 7 bases. After removal of 6 bases from V and 3 bases from J, the junction contained 9 bases not matched to a gene. The CDR3 length is 15 residues. CDR3 bases: TGTGCCAGCAGCTTAAGACTAGCTACGACAGATACGCAGTATTTT. Translation gives CASSLRLATTDTQYF.

V usage is TRBV30 and J usage is TRBJ1-4; TRBD1 matches 7 bases. The length of the CDR3 is 12 residues. CDR1 is GTSNPN and CDR2 is SVGIG in the germline V gene (reference sequence). V shed 1 base, J shed 11 bases, and the junction held 4 bases outside the gene matches. DNA of the CDR3: TGTGCCTGGAGTGGCAGGGGGGGGAAACTGTTTTTT. It yields the protein CAWSGRGGKLFF.

This sequence joins TRBV9 and TRBJ1-1; possible D gene TRBD1, 5 bases. This CDR3 contains 11 residues. Germline values: CDR1 SGDLS, CDR2 YYNGEE. V was cut by 7 bases and J by 4 bases, with 8 bases left in between. The CDR3 loop is CASGGGTEAFF. CDR3 DNA sequence: TGTGCCAGCGGGGGAGGCACTGAAGCTTTCTTT.

This clonotype was seen repeatedly, ten times or more. The V gene is TRBV7-6, the J gene TRBJ2-5; no definite D call. From germline, CDR1 is SGHVS and CDR2 FNYEAQ. Trimming pared 4 bases from V and 4 bases from J, leaving 13 bases between. This CDR3 comprises 14 residues. The CDR3 is CASSSVIGVETQYF. In nucleotides, the CDR3 is TGTGCCAGCAGCTCAGTTATTGGGGTAGAGACCCAGTACTTC.

The chain uses TRBV11-2 and TRBJ2-1; D is perhaps TRBD2 (6 bases). CDR1 and CDR2 (germline): SGHAT, FQNNGV. V gave up 1 base and J gave up 0 bases, with 10 bases separating them. The length of the CDR3 is 16 residues. CDR3 sequence reads: CASSLVRGSSYNEQFF. DNA for the CDR3: TGTGCCAGCAGCTTAGTTCGGGGGAGCTCCTACAATGAGCAGTTCTTC.

The genes are TRBV12-3 or TRBV12-4 and TRBJ1-2, with TRBD1 matching 10 bases. J was trimmed by 7 bases and V by 6 bases; bases with no gene match: 5. The length of the CDR3 is 13 residues. The CDR3: CASSPDRGLGYTF. In DNA, the CDR3 is TGTGCCAGCAGCCCCGACAGGGGGCTTGGCTACACCTTC.

This clonotype was found a few times. The V and J genes are TRBV12-5 and TRBJ2-1, with unresolved D. V lost 6 bases to trimming and J lost 12 bases, with 12 bases between them. Germline values: CDR1 LGHNT, CDR2 FRNRAP. CDR3 length: 11 residues. CDR3 sequence (DNA): TGTGCTAGTGGCTTCGGTTCAGGGCAGTTCTTC. Its translation: CASGFGSGQFF.

The sample holds a few counts of this clonotype. The chain uses TRBV11-2 and TRBJ1-4; no definite D call. The CDR3 sequence is 15 residues long. The germline V gene has CDR1 SGHAT and CDR2 FQNNGV. Trimming pared 5 bases from V and 3 bases from J, leaving 13 bases between. CDR3 protein: CASSKTASANEKLFF. CDR3 DNA sequence: TGTGCCAGCAGCAAAACGGCTTCAGCTAATGAAAAACTGTTTTTT.